These T cell receptor beta chains were read from a single sample in a study of blood T cell repertoires in COVID-19. Sequencing used immunoSEQ multiplex PCR; TCRdb keeps in-frame clones, though not all of them. The sample comprises more than 80,000 clones, roughly 83% of which are singletons, and more than 25% rests with the top ten. Sequencing was carried out using peripheral blood. These receptors were obtained from a woman older than 75 with active or convalescent COVID-19. Each CDR3 is given with its conserved first and last residue. A D gene is named only where the DNA matches it firmly. Not every row has a clone size; where given, it reads once, few, many or a size class.

J	size	D	V	CDR3	DNA
TRBJ1-6	.	TRBD1	TRBV18	CASSPPDRVGSPLHF	TGTGCCAGCTCACCACCGGACAGGGTTGGTTCACCCCTCCACTTT
TRBJ2-6	.	.	TRBV18	CASSLTRDYSGANVLTF	TGTGCCAGCTCACTCACCCGAGATTACTCTGGGGCCAACGTCCTGACTTTC
TRBJ2-5	.	TRBD2	TRBV19	CASSILWTSGRRQETQYF	TGTGCCAGTAGTATTCTCTGGACTAGCGGGAGGAGACAAGAGACCCAGTACTTC
TRBJ2-2	.	TRBD1	TRBV19	CASIPSDRALSGELFF	TGTGCCAGTATCCCCTCGGACAGGGCTCTCTCCGGGGAGCTGTTTTTT
TRBJ2-3	once	TRBD2	TRBV7-3	CASTPRTSRTDTQYF	TGTGCCAGCACCCCCCGGACTAGCCGAACAGATACGCAGTATTTT
TRBJ2-1	.	.	TRBV9	CASSVEGRNEQFF	TGTGCCAGCAGCGTGGAGGGGAGGAATGAGCAGTTCTTC
TRBJ2-1	.	.	TRBV7-3	CASSLYRGISEQFF	TGTGCCAGCAGCTTATATCGGGGGATTAGTGAGCAGTTCTTC
TRBJ2-1	.	TRBD2	TRBV7-8	CASSPSSRLAGRYNEQFF	TGTGCCAGCAGCCCATCTTCTAGGCTAGCGGGGCGATACAATGAGCAGTTCTTC
TRBJ2-1	.	.	TRBV28	CASSPPQDNQQFF	TGTGCCAGCAGCCCACCCCAAGACAACCAGCAGTTCTTC
TRBJ1-4	few	.	TRBV19	CASSIGTANEKLFF	TGTGCCAGTAGTATAGGGACAGCTAATGAAAAACTGTTTTTT
TRBJ1-5	.	.	TRBV28	CASSFWAIKKKLSNQPQHF	TGTGCCAGCAGTTTTTGGGCAATCAAGAAAAAACTTAGCAATCAGCCCCAGCATTTT
TRBJ1-5	.	TRBD1	TRBV18	CASSPSRQGVDQPQHF	TGTGCCAGCTCACCCTCTCGACAGGGGGTTGATCAGCCCCAGCATTTT
TRBJ2-7	.	TRBD2	TRBV28	CASSARSGSPYEQYF	TGTGCCAGCAGTGCCAGAAGCGGGAGTCCCTACGAGCAGTACTTC
TRBJ1-1	.	.	TRBV6-5	CASNRDSVNTEAFF	TGTGCCAGCAACCGCGACAGTGTAAACACTGAAGCTTTCTTT
TRBJ2-2	.	.	TRBV2	CASTRDIGTGELFF	TGTGCCAGCACCCGTGACATCGGAACCGGGGAGCTGTTTTTT
TRBJ1-3	.	.	TRBV7-9	CASSRTSSGNTIYF	TGTGCCAGCAGTCGGACAAGCTCTGGAAACACCATATATTTT
TRBJ2-2	.	.	TRBV4-3	CASSQDYSTGELFF	TGCGCCAGCAGCCAAGACTACAGCACCGGGGAGCTGTTTTTT
TRBJ2-2	.	TRBD1	TRBV5-1	CASSPEGQGPGELFF	TGCGCCAGCAGTCCCGAGGGACAGGGGCCCGGGGAGCTGTTTTTT
TRBJ2-7	.	.	TRBV11-3	CASSFPNYEQYF	TGTGCCAGCAGCTTCCCCAACTACGAGCAGTACTTC
TRBJ1-2	.	.	TRBV2	CASSEFGSYTF	TGTGCCAGCAGTGAATTCGGGAGCTACACCTTC
TRBJ1-1	.	.	TRBV7-6	CASSLGGGSSEAFF	TGTGCCAGCAGCTTAGGAGGGGGAAGCTCTGAAGCTTTCTTT
TRBJ2-1	.	.	TRBV7-3	CASSLTGRGSEQFF	TGTGCCAGCAGCTTAACGGGGCGGGGAAGTGAGCAGTTCTTC
TRBJ1-4	.	.	TRBV7-2	CASSPRSPVGNEKLFF	TGTGCCAGCAGCCCCAGGTCCCCTGTGGGTAATGAAAAACTGTTTTTT
TRBJ1-4	.	TRBD1	TRBV7-9	CASSLPRGFTEKLFF	TGTGCCAGCAGCTTACCCAGGGGGTTTACTGAAAAACTGTTTTTT
TRBJ1-4	few	.	TRBV10-1	CASSESGRAGEKLFF	TGCGCCAGCAGTGAGTCGGGCCGAGCTGGAGAAAAACTGTTTTTT
TRBJ2-7	.	.	TRBV11-2	CASSLAGTWGLSSYEQYF	TGTGCCAGCAGCTTAGCCGGGACTTGGGGTTTGAGCTCCTACGAGCAGTACTTC
TRBJ1-2	.	.	TRBV6-2/TRBV6-3	CASSQGVLPNYGYTF	TGTGCCAGCAGTCAAGGGGTCCTTCCTAACTATGGCTACACCTTC
TRBJ2-1	.	TRBD2	TRBV6-2/TRBV6-3	CASSFGLAGQFF	TGTGCCAGCAGTTTCGGACTAGCGGGACAGTTCTTC
TRBJ2-3	.	TRBD2	TRBV28	CASSFFNYTSASTDTQYF	TGTGCCAGCAGTTTTTTTAACTACACTAGCGCTAGCACAGATACGCAGTATTTT
TRBJ1-1	once	TRBD1	TRBV23-1	CASSRADRGPEAFF	TGCGCCAGCAGTCGAGCGGACAGGGGCCCTGAGGCTTTCTTT
TRBJ1-4	.	.	TRBV11-2	CASSYHSHEKLFF	TGTGCCAGCAGCTATCACAGCCATGAAAAACTGTTTTTT
TRBJ2-1	once	.	TRBV24-1	CATSDAGVSSYNEQFF	TGTGCCACCAGTGACGCTGGAGTCAGCTCCTACAATGAGCAGTTCTTC
TRBJ2-1	.	TRBD2	TRBV4-1	CASSPTPSGKVNEQFF	TGCGCCAGCAGCCCAACCCCTAGCGGGAAGGTCAATGAGCAGTTCTTC
TRBJ2-3	.	TRBD2	TRBV11-2	CASSTGTSGMVTQYF	TGTGCCAGCAGCACCGGGACTAGCGGGATGGTTACGCAGTATTTT
TRBJ1-1	.	.	TRBV5-4	CASSLDYRGLLNTEAFF	TGTGCCAGCAGCTTGGATTATAGAGGACTGCTGAACACTGAAGCTTTCTTT
TRBJ1-6	.	.	TRBV7-8	CASSQWRSSYNSPLHF	TGTGCCAGCAGCCAGTGGCGGAGCTCCTATAATTCACCCCTCCACTTT
TRBJ1-3	.	.	TRBV9	CASSVWGGGGNTIYF	TGTGCCAGCAGCGTATGGGGCGGCGGCGGAAACACCATATATTTT
TRBJ1-1	.	TRBD1	TRBV29-1	CSVDLTGGSEAFF	TGCAGCGTTGATCTGACAGGGGGATCTGAAGCTTTCTTT
TRBJ1-4	.	.	TRBV28	CASTKAPEDEKLFF	TGTGCCAGCACGAAGGCCCCTGAGGATGAAAAACTGTTTTTT
TRBJ2-3	.	TRBD2	TRBV5-5	CASKTWTSGSIRTDTQYF	TGTGCCAGCAAAACCTGGACTAGCGGGAGTATTAGGACAGATACGCAGTATTTT
TRBJ1-3	.	.	TRBV28	CASSFLGNTIYF	TGTGCCAGCAGTTTTTTAGGAAACACCATATATTTT
TRBJ2-7	once	.	TRBV5-6	CASSFNEEQYF	TGTGCCAGCAGCTTCAATGAGGAGCAGTACTTC
TRBJ2-1	.	TRBD1	TRBV28	CASTHRTGSYNEQFF	TGTGCCAGCACCCACAGGACAGGGAGCTACAATGAGCAGTTCTTC